These 27 T cell receptor beta chains originate from one sample sequenced in a study of T cell clones after liver transplantation. Sequencing was performed with immunoSEQ multiplex PCR; in TCRdb, only in-frame clones are kept and a portion is missing. This table has roughly 74,000 clones, about four fifths appearing once. The specimen comprised CD4+ T cells from blood, sampled before liver transplant. All receptors come from a human donor who received a liver transplant.

This clone was detected once. The chain uses TRBV6-6 and TRBJ2-2, with D hard to call. CDR1 is MNHNY and CDR2 is SVGAGI in the germline V gene (reference sequence). The CDR3 contains 13 residues. The V end was cut by 4 bases, the J end by 4 bases, with 7 bases between. CDR3 coding DNA: TGTGCCAGCAGTTCGGATCGCACCGGGGAGCTGTTTTTT. Amino acid sequence: CASSSDRTGELFF.

In nucleotides, the CDR3 is TGCGCCAGCAGCTTGGTGTCGCAGGGAGGCTCTGGCTACACCTTC. It translates to CASSLVSQGGSGYTF. This rearrangement joins TRBV5-1 to TRBJ1-2, with D perhaps TRBD1 (5 bases). V was trimmed by 0 bases and J by 7 bases, leaving 16 bases between them. Germline CDR1 reads SGHRS; CDR2 reads YFSETQ. The CDR3 spans 15 residues.

This chain joins TRBV28 and TRBJ1-2, with 8 positions matching TRBD1. The germline V gene encodes CDR1 MDHEN and CDR2 SYDVKM. The length of the CDR3 is 12 residues. Germline trimming cut 7 bases from V and 6 bases from J; bases unmatched to any gene: 4. The CDR3 nucleotides read TGTGCCAGCATTGGGGACAGGAATGGCTACACCTTC. This translates into CASIGDRNGYTF.

Only one count was recorded for this clone. The rearrangement uses TRBV6-1 and TRBJ1-1, with D uncertain. CDR3 length: 15 residues. With 4 bases removed from V and 2 bases from J, the gap between germline ends came to 14 bases. Germline CDR1 reads MNHNS; CDR2 reads SASEGT. This chain's CDR3 is CASSGSTPGNTEAFF. The CDR3 coding sequence is TGTGCCAGCAGTGGGTCGACACCCGGAAACACTGAAGCTTTCTTT.

This clone was observed once. The J gene is TRBJ2-1, the V gene TRBV7-2, with D possibly matching TRBD1 (6 bases). CDR3 length: 15 residues. From germline, CDR1 is SGHTA and CDR2 FQGNSA. V was trimmed by 4 bases and J by 6 bases, leaving 16 bases between them. The CDR3 bases are TGTGCCAGCAGCTCGGCCAGGGGTAGGGGCAATGAGCAGTTCTTC. This codes for CASSSARGRGNEQFF.

This clone is medium-sized. The chain has TRBV10-3 and TRBJ2-7; TRBD2 agrees at 11 bases. V trimming: 7 bases; J trimming: 2 bases; junction bases outside the gene matches: 4. CDR3 size: 14 residues. Looked up from germline, CDR1 is ENHRY and CDR2 is SYGVKD. The CDR3 DNA is TGTGCCATCAAGACTAGCGGGATACCCTACGAGCAGTACTTC. This translates into CAIKTSGIPYEQYF.

V gene TRBV6-1 combines with J gene TRBJ1-2; no clear D. The CDR3 spans 14 residues. Germline V lookup: CDR1 MNHNS, CDR2 SASEGT. V was cut by 4 bases and J by 0 bases, with 9 bases left in between. CDR3 sequence reads: CASSVTVANYGYTF. For the CDR3, the DNA is TGTGCCAGCAGTGTAACAGTAGCTAACTATGGCTACACCTTC.

The chain combines TRBV27 with TRBJ1-5, with 7 bases lining up with TRBD1. CDR1 MNHEY and CDR2 SMNVEV come from the germline V gene (reference sequence). CDR3 length: 15 amino acids. J lost 3 bases, V lost 2 bases, and 4 bases had no gene match. The CDR3 sequence: CASSLRTGVNQPQHF. CDR3 DNA sequence: TGTGCCAGCAGTTTAAGAACAGGGGTCAATCAGCCCCAGCATTTT.

This clone was seen a handful of times. The chain combines TRBV25-1 with TRBJ1-1, with a weak D call TRBD1 (5 bases). Trimming stripped 4 bases from V and 4 bases from J, with 13 bases between. The germline CDR1 and CDR2 sequences are MGHDK and SYGVNS. There are 14 residues in the CDR3. The CDR3 DNA reads as TGTGCCAGCAGTGGGGGGATTCTGAGCACTGAAGCTTTCTTT. This codes for CASSGGILSTEAFF.

This clone was detected a few times. The rearrangement joins TRBV10-3 to TRBJ2-7, with a possible D match to TRBD2 (6 bases). Germline loops: CDR1 ENHRY, CDR2 SYGVKD. The CDR3 is 13 amino acids. The V and J ends lost 10 bases and 3 bases respectively, with 16 bases between them. CDR3 in amino acids: CATAGPEGYEQYF. CDR3 DNA: TGTGCCACCGCTGGGCCGGAGGGCTACGAGCAGTACTTC.

The chain has TRBV28 and TRBJ2-1, with D possibly matching TRBD2 (5 bases). This CDR3 is 15 amino acids long. V was pared by 6 bases and J by 6 bases, with 18 bases between. Germline V gene lookup returns CDR1 MDHEN and CDR2 SYDVKM. The CDR3 DNA is TGTGCCAGCAGCCCGCTCGGGGTAATCGGCAATGAGCAGTTCTTC. Its protein product is CASSPLGVIGNEQFF.

This clone was observed a single time. The rearrangement joins TRBV27 to TRBJ1-2; tentatively, D is TRBD1 (5 bases). CDR1 is MNHEY and CDR2 is SMNVEV in the germline V gene (reference sequence). The CDR3 covers 13 residues. Trimming cost V 2 bases and J 7 bases, with 11 bases left between them. CDR3 bases: TGTGCCAGCAGTTTAAATGGGGCTGGTGGCTACACCTTC. This codes for CASSLNGAGGYTF.

This chain links TRBV19 with TRBJ2-2; tentatively, D is TRBD2 (6 bases). Germline CDR1 reads LNHDA; CDR2 reads SQIVND (reference sequence). CDR3 length: 12 amino acids. The V gene lost 8 bases and the J gene lost 6 bases, with 10 bases spanning the gap. As DNA, the CDR3 is TGTGCCAGTCGGAGGAGGGCCGGGGAGCTGTTTTTT. Residues: CASRRRAGELFF.

The chain joins TRBV7-2 to TRBJ1-2; D unresolved. The CDR3 is 13 amino acids. Per the germline V gene, CDR1 is SGHTA and CDR2 is FQGNSA. Between the trimmed V and J ends, which lost 5 bases and 7 bases, there was a span of 14 bases. The CDR3 loop is CASSRSINTGYTF. CDR3 sequence (DNA): TGTGCCAGCAGCCGGAGTATCAACACTGGCTACACCTTC.

The V call is TRBV18, the J call TRBJ1-5; TRBD1 might be the D (6 bases). Trimming removed 3 bases from V and 2 bases from J, with 11 bases in between. The V gene's germline CDR1 is KGHSH and CDR2 LQKENI. This CDR3 has 15 residues. CDR3 nucleotides: TGTGCCAGCTCACCGTGGGGGGCACGCAATCAGCCCCAGCATTTT. It is translated as CASSPWGARNQPQHF.

V gene TRBV6-1 combines with J gene TRBJ1-5; D perhaps matches TRBD1 (6 bases). This CDR3 comprises 15 residues. V lost 6 bases and J 0 bases, leaving 12 bases between the germline ends. CDR1 and CDR2 from the germline V gene are MNHNS and SASEGT. The CDR3 coding sequence is TGTGCCAGCAGGATACAGGGAAATAGCAATCAGCCCCAGCATTTT. It translates to CASRIQGNSNQPQHF.

J is TRBJ2-1 and V is TRBV11-2; 8 nucleotides agree with TRBD2. CDR1 is SGHAT and CDR2 is FQNNGV in the germline V gene. CDR3 length: 16 amino acids. The V gene end was trimmed by 7 bases and the J gene end by 6 bases; junction bases not matched to a gene: 14. The CDR3 protein is CASTPPGGRSGNEQFF. In DNA form, the CDR3 reads TGTGCCAGCACCCCCCCGGGCGGGAGGAGTGGCAATGAGCAGTTCTTC.

The gene calls are TRBV11-2 and TRBJ1-4; TRBD1 matches at 8 bases. The CDR3 extends over 17 amino acids. Germline trimming cut 5 bases from V and 4 bases from J; bases unmatched to any gene: 12. Germline V gene lookup returns CDR1 SGHAT and CDR2 FQNNGV. The chain's CDR3 is CASSPVSTGQVNEKLFF. Here the CDR3 DNA reads TGTGCCAGCAGCCCGGTCTCTACGGGACAGGTTAATGAAAAACTGTTTTTT.

The V and J genes are TRBV28 and TRBJ2-7; maybe TRBD1 (6 bases). Trimming left V 3 bases short and J 6 bases short, with 12 bases between. The CDR3 runs 13 residues. CDR1 is MDHEN and CDR2 is SYDVKM in the germline V gene. Here the CDR3 reads CASSLEGGLEQYF. CDR3 coding DNA: TGTGCCAGCAGTTTGGAAGGGGGTCTCGAGCAGTACTTC. The variable domain in full, with the rest retrieved from reference TRBV28 and TRBJ2-7, is DVKVTQSSRYLVKRTGEKVFLECVQDMDHENMFWYRQDPGLGLRLIYFSYDVKMKEKGDIPEGYSVSREKKERFSLILESASTNQTSMYLCASSLEGGLEQYFGPGTRLTVT.

The J gene is TRBJ2-7, the V gene TRBV28; 8 positions agree with TRBD2. This CDR3 is built from 15 residues. V was clipped by 6 bases and J by 4 bases; unmatched bases: 11. Germline CDR1 reads MDHEN; CDR2 reads SYDVKM. The CDR3 spells CASRLLGGGLYEQYF. The CDR3 nucleotides read TGTGCCAGCAGGCTCCTCGGGGGGGGCTTATACGAGCAGTACTTC. The complete variable domain, with remaining parts taken from reference TRBV28 and TRBJ2-7, reads DVKVTQSSRYLVKRTGEKVFLECVQDMDHENMFWYRQDPGLGLRLIYFSYDVKMKEKGDIPEGYSVSREKKERFSLILESASTNQTSMYLCASRLLGGGLYEQYFGPGTRLTVT.

The CDR3 sequence: CASTVELLFYEQYF. The CDR3 bases are TGTGCCAGCACCGTGGAGCTCCTTTTCTACGAGCAGTACTTC. The rearrangement links TRBV2 to TRBJ2-7; D remains ambiguous. The CDR3 spans 14 residues. V lost 7 bases, J lost 3 bases, and 16 bases lay in between. Germline V gene sequence: CDR1 SNHLY, CDR2 FYNNEI. The variable domain in full, with the rest retrieved from reference TRBV2 and TRBJ2-7, is EPEVTQTPSHQVTQMGQEVILRCVPISNHLYFYWYRQILGQKVEFLVSFYNNEISEKSEIFDDQFSVERPDGSNFTLKIRSTKLEDSAMYFCASTVELLFYEQYFGPGTRLTVT.

The J gene is TRBJ2-3, the V gene TRBV6-5; D possibly corresponds to TRBD1 (5 bases). Germline CDR1 MNHEY, CDR2 SVGAGI. The CDR3 loop spans 15 amino acids. Trimming stripped 2 bases from V and 2 bases from J, with 11 bases between. The chain's CDR3 is CASSYGAASTDTQYF. In nucleotides, the CDR3 is TGTGCCAGCAGTTACGGGGCAGCGTCCACAGATACGCAGTATTTT.

This clone has more than one count but fewer than ten. The V call is TRBV5-1, the J call TRBJ2-7; no clear D gene. The V and J ends lost 3 bases and 2 bases respectively, with 12 bases between them. Germline V CDR1 and CDR2: SGHRS, YFSETQ. The CDR3 has 14 amino acids. CDR3 in amino acids: CASSSTSPTYEQYF. The CDR3 region has the DNA TGCGCCAGCAGCTCCACAAGTCCGACCTACGAGCAGTACTTC. The complete variable domain, with remaining parts taken from reference TRBV5-1 and TRBJ2-7, reads KAGVTQTPRYLIKTRGQQVTLSCSPISGHRSVSWYQQTPGQGLQFLFEYFSETQRNKGNFPGRFSGRQFSNSRSEMNVSTLELGDSALYLCASSSTSPTYEQYFGPGTRLTVT.

CDR3 residues: CASSQDLHRGTQPQHF. CDR3 DNA sequence: TGCGCCAGCAGCCAAGATCTGCACAGGGGGACTCAGCCCCAGCATTTT. The V and J genes are TRBV4-3 and TRBJ1-5, with 8 bases that match TRBD1. The CDR3 spans 16 residues. Germline CDR1 reads LGHNA; CDR2 reads YSLEER. The J segment lost 6 bases and the V segment lost 0 bases, leaving 7 bases of the junction unmatched.

The CDR3 region has the DNA TGTGCCAGCAGCCCCCGGACAGGGTCTTATGGCTACACCTTC. Translation gives CASSPRTGSYGYTF. The chain uses TRBV27 and TRBJ1-2; 8 bases match TRBD1. V gave up 6 bases and J gave up 5 bases; unmatched junction bases: 8. CDR1 MNHEY and CDR2 SMNVEV come from the germline V gene (reference sequence). This CDR3 comprises 14 residues.

CDR3 DNA sequence: TGCGCCAGCAGCCAAGGGGCGGCTAACACCGGGGAGCTGTTTTTT. Encoded protein: CASSQGAANTGELFF. J is TRBJ2-2 and V is TRBV5-1; the D gene is possibly TRBD1 (5 bases). Trimming pared 4 bases from V and 2 bases from J, leaving 12 bases between. The germline V gene encodes CDR1 SGHRS and CDR2 YFSETQ. The CDR3 runs 15 residues. The full variable domain, with the rest looked up from reference TRBV5-1 and TRBJ2-2, is KAGVTQTPRYLIKTRGQQVTLSCSPISGHRSVSWYQQTPGQGLQFLFEYFSETQRNKGNFPGRFSGRQFSNSRSEMNVSTLELGDSALYLCASSQGAANTGELFFGEGSRLTVL.

The rearrangement joins TRBV5-1 to TRBJ1-2; 8 bases are shared with TRBD1. Germline assignment: CDR1 SGHRS and CDR2 YFSETQ. This CDR3 contains 15 residues. The V and J ends lost 3 bases and 2 bases, in that order; junction bases with no gene match: 6. CDR3 sequence: CASSSARGRNYGYTF. CDR3 nucleotide sequence: TGCGCCAGCAGCTCTGCCAGGGGGCGCAACTATGGCTACACCTTC.